This TCR beta chain was observed in a study of shared clonotypes between healthy human individuals. In the naive CD8 group, cells lacked CD45RO and were positively selected for CCR7, so terminally differentiated effector memory CD45RA+ cells were left out. The CDR3 is 15 amino acids. CDR1 and CDR2 (germline): SGHVS, FQNEAQ. V lost 3 bases and J 3 bases, leaving 12 bases between the germline ends. Measured with immunoSEQ multiplex PCR; TCRdb has only the in-frame clones, and not every one. The data show around 1,900,000 clones, just over 90% seen once. The sequenced sample was naive CD8+ T cells from PBMCs. The chain is built from TRBV7-8 and TRBJ1-5, with a weak D call TRBD1 (5 bases). The source of this sequence is a young man in good health. Some clones in this sample may be carry-over from other donors' samples. This CDR3 reads CASSLGGRANQPQHF. CDR3 nucleotide sequence: TGTGCCAGCAGCTTGGGGGGACGGGCCAATCAGCCCCAGCATTTT.